The 15 T cell receptor beta chains reported below all come from one sample, sequenced in a study of blood T cell repertoires in COVID-19 (dated by TCRdb to about 2020). Library generation was performed with the immunoSEQ multiplex PCR assay. In TCRdb, the immuneACCESS table is reduced to in-frame sequences with V and J assigned. These tables do not hold every clone; where another copy was compared, an unresolved V gene accounts for under half, and the others remain unexplained. For this sample there are about 80,000 clones; around 84% appear just once. Just over 35% of the sample goes to the ten largest clones. The sample consisted of peripheral blood. The receptor set was obtained from a woman aged 70 to 79 with acute or convalescent COVID-19.

The chain combines TRBV6-5 with TRBJ2-5; 7 nucleotides line up with TRBD2. Germline-derived CDR1 and CDR2 are MNHEY and SVGAGI. Trimming took 2 bases from V and 5 from J; bases not matched to a gene: 11. The CDR3 has 16 residues. Written as DNA, the CDR3 is TGTGCCAGCAGTTACAGGGGCGGGAGATTGGGGGAGACCCAGTACTTC. It codes for CASSYRGGRLGETQYF.

The chain employs TRBV19 and TRBJ2-1; 8 positions match TRBD2. V trimming: 1 base; J trimming: 8 bases; junction bases outside the gene matches: 13. This CDR3 spans 17 amino acids. Germline V gene data show CDR1 as LNHDA and CDR2 as SQIVND (reference sequence). CDR3 protein: CASSIAGTSGPMDEQFF. The CDR3 coding sequence is TGTGCCAGTAGTATAGCCGGGACTAGTGGTCCCATGGATGAGCAGTTCTTC.

This clone was counted between two and nine times. The chain carries TRBV7-3 and TRBJ1-2; maybe TRBD1 (6 bases). The CDR3 spans 14 residues. Trimming took off 3 bases at V and 8 bases at J, with 16 bases between the two ends. Looked up from germline, CDR1 is SGHTA and CDR2 is FQGTGA. In nucleotides, the CDR3 is TGTGCCAGCAGCTTTACAGGGTTCGACGGGGGCTACACCTTC. This sequence encodes CASSFTGFDGGYTF. The full variable domain, with the rest looked up from reference TRBV7-3 and TRBJ1-2, is GAGVSQTPSNKVTEKGKYVELRCDPISGHTALYWYRQSLGQGPEFLIYFQGTGAADDSGLPNDRFFAVRPEGSVSTLKIQRTERGDSAVYLCASSFTGFDGGYTFGSGTRLTVV.

The chain joins TRBV6-5 to TRBJ1-1; 7 nucleotides align to TRBD1. Germline loops: CDR1 MNHEY, CDR2 SVGAGI. The CDR3 has 16 amino acids. With 0 bases clipped from V and 1 base from J, the junction kept 5 bases outside the gene matches. The CDR3 coding sequence is TGTGCCAGCAGTTACTCTAGACAGGGAGAGAACACTGAAGCTTTCTTT. Its translation is CASSYSRQGENTEAFF.

The chain employs TRBV27 and TRBJ1-2, with D possibly matching TRBD1 (6 bases). The length of the CDR3 is 19 residues. V was shortened by 4 bases and J by 4 bases, with 28 bases between the two germline ends. Germline-derived CDR1 and CDR2 are MNHEY and SMNVEV (reference sequence). The CDR3 DNA sequence: TGTGCCAGCAGTTATACCGCCGACGGTTTAGGGGGAAATTCCTATGGCTACACCTTC. This translates into CASSYTADGLGGNSYGYTF.

The chain is built from TRBV11-2 and TRBJ2-7, with D possibly matching TRBD2 (6 bases). The CDR3 length is 15 residues. Germline V gives CDR1 SGHAT, CDR2 FQNNGV. V lost 0 bases to trimming and J lost 0 bases, with 9 bases between them. The CDR3 reads CASSLEGTYSYEQYF. CDR3 sequence (DNA): TGTGCCAGCAGCTTAGAGGGGACTTACTCCTACGAGCAGTACTTC.

The V gene is TRBV28, the J gene TRBJ1-1, with TRBD1 matching over 8 bases. The ends lost 7 bases at V and 2 bases at J; junction bases unmatched: 9. Germline lookup yields CDR1 MDHEN and CDR2 SYDVKM. CDR3 length equals 15 residues. DNA for the CDR3: TGTGCCAGCACCTCGCCAGGGGGCAAAAACACTGAAGCTTTCTTT. As protein: CASTSPGGKNTEAFF.

The chain uses TRBV25-1 and TRBJ1-4; D is uncertain. The CDR3 totals 15 residues. Looked up from germline, CDR1 is MGHDK and CDR2 is SYGVNS. Trimming took off 1 base at V and 4 bases at J, with 10 bases between the two ends. Here the CDR3 DNA reads TGTGCCAGCAGTGAATTGCGTGGGAGTAATGAAAAACTGTTTTTT. Protein sequence: CASSELRGSNEKLFF.

CDR3 nucleotides: TGTGCCAGTAGTCAACAGCCCTATAATTCACCCCTCCACTTT. It yields the protein CASSQQPYNSPLHF. V is TRBV19 and J is TRBJ1-6; D gene ambiguous. Germline values: CDR1 LNHDA, CDR2 SQIVND (reference sequence). V was shortened by 5 bases and J by 2 bases, with 7 bases between the two germline ends. This CDR3 spans 14 amino acids.

J is TRBJ1-5 and V is TRBV2, with D perhaps matching TRBD1 (5 bases). The germline V gene has CDR1 SNHLY and CDR2 FYNNEI. CDR3 size: 15 residues. The V end lost 3 bases, the J end lost 2 bases, and 11 bases lay between the germline ends. The CDR3 region has the DNA TGTGCCAGCAGTGATTGGGGCCGGGGCAATCAGCCCCAGCATTTT. Translating gives CASSDWGRGNQPQHF. The full variable domain, rest sourced from reference TRBV2 and TRBJ1-5, is EPEVTQTPSHQVTQMGQEVILRCVPISNHLYFYWYRQILGQKVEFLVSFYNNEISEKSEIFDDQFSVERPDGSNFTLKIRSTKLEDSAMYFCASSDWGRGNQPQHFGDGTRLSIL.

The V gene is TRBV3-1 (or the pseudogene TRBV3-2), the J gene TRBJ1-4, with 8 bases fitting TRBD1. Losses at the gene ends were 2 bases for V and 7 bases for J; bases not matched to a gene: 3. The germline CDR1 and CDR2 sequences are LGHDT and YNNKEL (reference sequence). CDR3 length: 14 amino acids. As DNA, the CDR3 is TGTGCCAGCAGCCAAAGGACAGGGCTTGAAAAACTGTTTTTT. Its translation is CASSQRTGLEKLFF.

The chain employs TRBV7-2 and TRBJ2-1; perhaps TRBD1 as D (6 bases). With 7 bases removed from V and 8 bases from J, the gap between germline ends came to 18 bases. Germline V gene lookup returns CDR1 SGHTA and CDR2 FQGNSA. There are 14 residues in the CDR3. CDR3 DNA: TGTGCCAGCACCTATCTGGGGGCTGGCTATGAGCAGTTCTTC. Its protein is CASTYLGAGYEQFF.

This chain uses TRBV4-1 with TRBJ2-3; 7 bases map to TRBD2. The ends lost 3 bases at V and 2 bases at J; junction bases unmatched: 11. This CDR3 is 17 amino acids long. In germline, CDR1 is MGHRA, CDR2 YSYEKL. CDR3 in amino acids: CASSQSSRRGTTDTQYF. The CDR3 region has the DNA TGCGCCAGCAGCCAGTCGAGTCGGCGGGGGACCACAGATACGCAGTATTTT.

This clone was detected once. V usage is TRBV9 and J usage is TRBJ2-3; 8 positions match TRBD2. The ends lost 0 bases at V and 0 bases at J; junction bases unmatched: 9. This CDR3 has 18 residues. Germline V gene sequence: CDR1 SGDLS, CDR2 YYNGEE. CDR3 DNA sequence: TGTGCCAGCAGCGTAGCGGGAGGGAGCGGGAGAAGCACAGATACGCAGTATTTT. Translated: CASSVAGGSGRSTDTQYF.

This clone appeared once. The chain carries TRBV9 and TRBJ1-4; no reliable D call. Trimming shortened V by 0 bases and J by 0 bases, and 6 bases separated the two germline ends. There are 15 residues in the CDR3. Germline CDR1 SGDLS, CDR2 YYNGEE. CDR3 in amino acids: CASSVDMATNEKLFF. The CDR3 nucleotides are TGTGCCAGCAGCGTAGACATGGCAACTAATGAAAAACTGTTTTTT.